This TCR beta chain was recovered during a study of blood T cell repertoires in COVID-19. Study-level information: Acute-phase and convalescent COVID-19 samples originated in the United States, Italy and Spain. T cells, B-cell-depleted T cells, or PBMCs supplied cDNA or gDNA.

CDR1 is SGHTA, CDR2 FQGNSA, per germline. V shed 1 base and J 2 bases; nucleotides not matched to a gene: 8. The CDR3 is 17 residues long. In the original analysis: Amplifying reference gene primers gave estimates of nucleated cell counts. Produced via immunoSEQ multiplex PCR; TCRdb's table is partial and in-frame only. V and J calls plus clone size are reproduced from that table; the DNA served to infer D and trimming. The top ten clones hold 3% to 4% of a sample with roughly 90,000 clones, around four fifths of them seen once. This sequence originates from a man over 45 with acute or convalescent COVID-19. The chain is built from TRBV7-2 and TRBJ2-3; 8 bases line up with TRBD2. Sequencing was performed on peripheral blood. In nucleotides, the CDR3 is TGTGCCAGCAGCTTAGTTGGTAGCGGGGACACCACAGATACGCAGTATTTT. Its translation: CASSLVGSGDTTDTQYF.